Below, 30 T cell receptor beta chains from the same sample are listed, as sequenced in a study of shared clonotypes between healthy human individuals. TCRdb keeps only in-frame clones here, not all; method: immunoSEQ multiplex PCR. Altogether hundreds of thousands of clones are present, roughly 72% being singletons, with the ten largest covering around 12%. The sample was PBMCs. The receptors were sampled from a middle-aged woman in good health. Some clones in this sample may be carry-over from other donors' samples.

This sequence joins TRBV11-3 and TRBJ2-1; 10 bases match TRBD2. The CDR3 contains 17 residues. Trimming at V came to 4 bases and at J to 2 bases, leaving 8 bases not matched to a gene. CDR1 and CDR2 from the germline V gene are SGHNT and YENEEA. The CDR3 DNA reads TGTGCCAGCAGCTCCAACCCCACTAGCGGGACCTACAATGAGCAGTTCTTC. Its translation is CASSSNPTSGTYNEQFF.

The CDR3 loop is CASSLGRLASYEQYF. CDR3 in DNA: TGTGCCAGCAGCTTAGGGCGGCTAGCTTCCTACGAGCAGTACTTC. This chain links TRBV7-8 with TRBJ2-7; D might be TRBD2 (5 bases). Trimming stripped 1 base from V and 1 base from J, with 11 bases between. This CDR3 has 15 amino acids. Germline V CDR1 and CDR2: SGHVS, FQNEAQ.

Comment on this clone: Other DNA sequences in the same sample also yield this CDR3. The chain links TRBV5-1 to TRBJ2-5; D unclear. In germline, CDR1 is SGHRS, CDR2 YFSETQ. Trimming took 4 bases from V and 5 from J, leaving 9 bases between them. This CDR3 has 12 residues. This CDR3 is CASSLVGETQYF. CDR3 bases: TGCGCCAGCAGCCTGGTAGGGGAGACCCAGTACTTC.

The rearrangement uses TRBV5-4 and TRBJ2-7; TRBD2 matches at 10 bases. V trimming: 4 bases; J trimming: 5 bases; junction bases outside the gene matches: 6. Germline assignment: CDR1 SGHNT and CDR2 YYREEE (reference sequence). CDR3 length: 14 residues. In DNA, the CDR3 is TGTGCCAGCAGCCTGGGACTAGCGAGCGACGAGCAGTACTTC. Its protein product is CASSLGLASDEQYF. Based on the CDR3 plus reference TRBV5-4 and TRBJ2-7, the full variable domain is ETGVTQSPTHLIKTRGQQVTLRCSSQSGHNTVSWYQQALGQGPQFIFQYYREEENGRGNFPPRFSGLQFPNYSSELNVNALELDDSALYLCASSLGLASDEQYFGPGTRLTVT.

The gene calls are TRBV28 and TRBJ2-7; unclear D gene. The CDR3 totals 15 residues. Germline CDR1 reads MDHEN; CDR2 reads SYDVKM. Deletions cut 3 bases from V and 7 bases from J, with 19 bases between. Here the CDR3 DNA reads TGTGCCAGCAGTTTCCACCTGGCCAGCTTGGGGGAGCAGTACTTC. Translating it yields CASSFHLASLGEQYF.

Notes on this clone: With a much larger clone just one base away, this may be a read error. Other DNA sequences in this specimen translate into the identical CDR3. The rearrangement uses TRBV7-9 and TRBJ2-2; D unresolved. The CDR3 has 13 residues. Germline V gene sequence: CDR1 SEHNR, CDR2 FQNEAQ (reference sequence). The ends were cut back, 6 bases at V and 5 bases at J, with 10 bases in the middle. The DNA for the CDR3 is TGTGCCAGCAGGGCAATGGAGACCGGGGAGCTGTTTTTT. This encodes CASRAMETGELFF.

The chain joins TRBV9 to TRBJ1-1; no definite D call. Deletions cut 0 bases from V and 1 base from J, with 7 bases between. The germline V gene encodes CDR1 SGDLS and CDR2 YYNGEE. The CDR3 sequence is 14 residues long. The CDR3 here is CASSVGNRNTEAFF. CDR3 DNA sequence: TGTGCCAGCAGCGTAGGAAATCGGAACACTGAAGCTTTCTTT.

The V call is TRBV29-1, the J call TRBJ2-5, with 7 bases that match TRBD2. The CDR3 spans 14 residues. The germline gives CDR1 SQVTM, CDR2 ANQGSEA. Losses at the gene ends were 4 bases for V and 5 bases for J; bases not matched to a gene: 10. The CDR3 region has the DNA TGCAGCGTTGCCCCAACACACGGGGGGGAGACCCAGTACTTC. It codes for CSVAPTHGGETQYF.

J is TRBJ2-1 and V is TRBV30, with TRBD2 identical over 9 bases. The trim removed 1 base at V and 1 base at J, leaving 2 bases unmatched. Germline-derived CDR1 and CDR2 are GTSNPN and SVGIG (reference sequence). CDR3 size: 15 residues. For the CDR3, the DNA is TGTGCCTGGAGTGCAAGCGGGAGGTCCTACAATGAGCAGTTCTTC. Protein: CAWSASGRSYNEQFF.

The chain links TRBV5-5 to TRBJ2-7; TRBD2 agrees at 8 bases. The CDR3 runs 15 residues. The ends lost 3 bases at V and 3 bases at J; junction bases unmatched: 8. Germline V gene sequence: CDR1 SGHKS, CDR2 YYEKEE (reference sequence). The chain's CDR3 is CASSSRLAGSYEQYF. In DNA form, the CDR3 reads TGTGCCAGCAGCTCTCGGCTAGCGGGCAGCTACGAGCAGTACTTC.

Here the CDR3 reads CASSLGGPSSYNEQFF. CDR3 bases: TGTGCCAGCAGCTTGGGTGGGCCCAGCTCCTACAATGAGCAGTTCTTC. This chain connects TRBV5-6 to TRBJ2-1; the D is unclear. CDR1 and CDR2 from the germline V gene are SGHDT and YYEEEE. There are 16 residues in the CDR3. Trimming cost V 0 bases and J 0 bases, with 10 bases left between them.

The chain employs TRBV6-5 and TRBJ2-7, with TRBD2 matching over 11 bases. The CDR3 loop spans 14 amino acids. V was pared by 5 bases and J by 4 bases, with 4 bases of the junction left unmatched. Per germline, CDR1 MNHEY and CDR2 SVGAGI. CDR3 region: CASSTPSGRYEQYF. Written as DNA, the CDR3 is TGTGCCAGCAGTACTCCTAGCGGGAGGTACGAGCAGTACTTC.

This sequence joins TRBV4-2 and TRBJ1-5; tentative D call: TRBD1 (5 bases). The CDR3 length is 14 residues. CDR1 is LGHNA and CDR2 is YNFKEQ in the germline V gene. Trimming removed 5 bases at V and 3 bases at J, with 11 bases between. The CDR3 coding sequence is TGTGCCAGCAGCATATGGGACTACAATCAGCCCCAGCATTTT. It codes for CASSIWDYNQPQHF.

The chain combines TRBV9 with TRBJ2-1; either TRBD1 or TRBD2 may fit D (7 bases each). V was pared by 1 base and J by 5 bases, with 16 bases between. This CDR3 is 16 amino acids long. Per germline, CDR1 SGDLS and CDR2 YYNGEE. This chain's CDR3 is CASSVSGGALNNEQFF. The CDR3 bases are TGTGCCAGCAGCGTATCAGGGGGGGCGCTGAACAATGAGCAGTTCTTC.

Turning to this clone: Within the sample, other DNA sequences also encode this same CDR3. This rearrangement joins TRBV5-1 to TRBJ2-3; D remains ambiguous. The CDR3 loop spans 14 amino acids. V was pared by 0 bases and J by 0 bases, with 5 bases between. Germline V gene lookup returns CDR1 SGHRS and CDR2 YFSETQ. The CDR3 DNA reads as TGCGCCAGCAGCTTGGAAGGGAGCACAGATACGCAGTATTTT. Its translation is CASSLEGSTDTQYF.

The chain joins TRBV19 to TRBJ1-5; 7 bases agree with TRBD1. Trimming at V came to 7 bases and at J to 3 bases, leaving 3 bases not matched to a gene. The CDR3 is 13 amino acids. CDR1 is LNHDA, CDR2 SQIVND, per germline (reference sequence). Here the CDR3 DNA reads TGTGCCAGTACGGGACAGTACAATCAGCCCCAGCATTTT. Its protein product is CASTGQYNQPQHF.

The chain is built from TRBV30 and TRBJ1-1, with 8 bases identical to TRBD1. Germline CDR1 GTSNPN, CDR2 SVGIG (reference sequence). J lost 4 bases, V lost 6 bases, and 10 bases had no gene match. CDR3 size: 14 residues. The CDR3 DNA reads as TGTGCCTGCCGAACGATCAGGGGGCTCACTGAAGCTTTCTTT. Amino acid sequence: CACRTIRGLTEAFF. Full variable domain (missing parts from reference TRBV30 and TRBJ1-1): SQTIHQWPATLVQPVGSPLSLECTVEGTSNPNLYWYRQAAGRGLQLLFYSVGIGQISSEVPQNLSASRPQDRQFILSSKKLLLSDSGFYLCACRTIRGLTEAFFGQGTRLTVV.

This clone was counted a single time. The chain links TRBV21-1 to TRBJ2-7; TRBD2 is taken as the D call from the table, unchecked against the DNA. TRBV21-1 represents a pseudogene. The CDR3 runs 17 residues. This CDR3 is CASSKPATSGRAYGQYF. The CDR3 DNA sequence: TGTGCCAGCAGCAAACCAGCGACTAGCGGGAGGGCCTATGGGCAGTACTTC.

This chain links TRBV27 with TRBJ2-1; 7 nucleotides agree with TRBD2. This CDR3 is built from 15 residues. Per the germline V gene, CDR1 is MNHEY and CDR2 is SMNVEV (reference sequence). Unmatched junction bases numbered 10, after V lost 3 bases and J lost 8 bases. CDR3 loop: CASSFGGAGRDEQFF. CDR3 bases: TGTGCCAGCAGTTTTGGAGGAGCAGGGAGGGATGAGCAGTTCTTC.

The rearrangement uses TRBV5-1 and TRBJ2-1; a possible D gene is TRBD1 (6 bases). The CDR3 covers 14 residues. V lost 3 bases and J lost 3, with 10 bases in between. Germline V gene sequence: CDR1 SGHRS, CDR2 YFSETQ. The CDR3 coding sequence is TGCGCCAGCAGCTCCCGAGGGGGCTACAATGAGCAGTTCTTC. This sequence encodes CASSSRGGYNEQFF.

This clone was picked up many times. V is TRBV7-2 and J is TRBJ1-3; a weak D match, TRBD1 (6 bases). Germline CDR1 is SGHTA and CDR2 is FQGNSA. Trimming removed 5 bases at V and 4 bases at J, with 15 bases between. This CDR3 contains 15 residues. CDR3 coding DNA: TGTGCCAGCAGCCCGGACAGCTCCACGGGAAACACCATATATTTT. This sequence encodes CASSPDSSTGNTIYF.

The chain employs TRBV6-5 and TRBJ2-2; D is possibly TRBD1 (5 bases). The CDR3 consists of 16 residues. Trimming took off 0 bases at V and 1 base at J, with 9 bases between the two ends. Germline CDR1 and CDR2: MNHEY and SVGAGI. CDR3: CASSYSDSRNTGELFF. The CDR3 coding sequence is TGTGCCAGCAGTTACTCAGACAGTCGGAACACCGGGGAGCTGTTTTTT.

This chain joins TRBV2 and TRBJ2-5, with 8 bases lining up with TRBD2. The CDR3 spans 13 residues. Trimming removed 10 bases from V and 5 bases from J; junction bases left unmatched: 9. Per germline, CDR1 SNHLY and CDR2 FYNNEI. CDR3 DNA sequence: TGTGCCACCGCGGGAGGCCGCCGGGAGACCCAGTACTTC. Amino acids: CATAGGRRETQYF.

V gene TRBV30 combines with J gene TRBJ2-1; either TRBD1 or TRBD2 may fit D (6 bases each). Trimming took 4 bases from V and 2 from J, leaving 18 bases between them. The CDR3 totals 16 residues. CDR1 is GTSNPN and CDR2 is SVGIG in the germline V gene (reference sequence). For the CDR3, the DNA is TGTGCCTGGATCCAACAGGGAGGTGCGACCTACAATGAGCAGTTCTTC. Translating gives CAWIQQGGATYNEQFF.

CDR3 nucleotide sequence: TGTGCCAGCAGCTTGGCCGGCGGGTCCTACAATGAGCAGTTCTTC. Its protein product is CASSLAGGSYNEQFF. The rearrangement joins TRBV11-3 to TRBJ2-1; D perhaps matches TRBD2 (5 bases). The length of the CDR3 is 15 residues. Germline V lookup: CDR1 SGHNT, CDR2 YENEEA. V was shortened by 3 bases and J by 1 base, with 10 bases between the two germline ends.

V is TRBV5-1 and J is TRBJ2-5; 7 nucleotides agree with TRBD2. V shed 4 bases, J shed 3 bases, and the junction held 15 bases outside the gene matches. Germline V CDR1 and CDR2: SGHRS, YFSETQ. The CDR3 is 17 residues long. CDR3 coding DNA: TGCGCCAGCAGCCTGGGGAGGGGACCGATCGCGGAAGAGACCCAGTACTTC. This sequence encodes CASSLGRGPIAEETQYF. Variable domain in full (rest from reference TRBV5-1 and TRBJ2-5): KAGVTQTPRYLIKTRGQQVTLSCSPISGHRSVSWYQQTPGQGLQFLFEYFSETQRNKGNFPGRFSGRQFSNSRSEMNVSTLELGDSALYLCASSLGRGPIAEETQYFGPGTRLLVL.

The chain combines TRBV5-5 with TRBJ2-1; D unclear. Trimming took off 4 bases at V and 3 bases at J, with 14 bases between the two ends. CDR3 size: 15 residues. Per the germline V gene, CDR1 is SGHKS and CDR2 is YYEKEE (reference sequence). Here the CDR3 reads CASSPRSRSYNEQFF. In DNA form, the CDR3 reads TGTGCCAGCAGCCCCAGATCGAGGAGCTACAATGAGCAGTTCTTC.

This sequence joins TRBV28 and TRBJ2-1, with no clear D. V was pared by 6 bases and J by 9 bases, with 12 bases between. The CDR3 is made up of 12 amino acids. Germline V gene data show CDR1 as MDHEN and CDR2 as SYDVKM. The CDR3 DNA follows: TGTGCCAGCAGCCTACCTGCAGGTGAGCAGTTCTTC. Amino acid sequence: CASSLPAGEQFF.

The genes are TRBV4-2 and TRBJ2-2; 8 bases agree with TRBD2. The V and J ends lost 0 bases and 1 base, in that order; junction bases with no gene match: 4. The germline V gene encodes CDR1 LGHNA and CDR2 YNFKEQ. This CDR3 contains 17 residues. CDR3 protein: CASSQDFLAGNTGELFF. DNA of the CDR3: TGTGCCAGCAGCCAAGATTTTCTAGCGGGGAACACCGGGGAGCTGTTTTTT.

The rearrangement uses TRBV7-3 and TRBJ1-1; D not resolved. Trimming stripped 1 base from V and 7 bases from J, with 19 bases between. Germline V gene sequence: CDR1 SGHTA, CDR2 FQGTGA. The CDR3 consists of 16 residues. The CDR3 coding sequence is TGTGCCAGCAGCTTAATGAGGTTGGGGTCAGGTAGTGAAGCTTTCTTT. It specifies CASSLMRLGSGSEAFF. Full variable domain (remainder filled in from reference TRBV7-3 and TRBJ1-1): GAGVSQTPSNKVTEKGKYVELRCDPISGHTALYWYRQSLGQGPEFLIYFQGTGAADDSGLPNDRFFAVRPEGSVSTLKIQRTERGDSAVYLCASSLMRLGSGSEAFFGQGTRLTVV.